Following are 29 T cell receptor beta chains from one sample sequenced in a study of identical twins. TCRdb analysed the 5' RACE reads with MiXCR anew, one entry per CDR3 protein. The repertoire has approximately 190,000 distinct CDR3 sequences, 15% to 20% of them found once; the top ten carry 35% to 50%. The sample was also reused in another study, on T cells expressing NK-cell markers.

The sequencing input was CD8+ T cells sorted from blood. These receptors were taken from a woman in her late teens or twenties in good health.

The chain recombines TRBV12-3 or TRBV12-4 with TRBJ1-1; 7 bases map to TRBD1. With V trimmed by 6 bases and J by 6 bases, 4 bases remained unmatched. CDR3 size: 12 residues. The CDR3 sequence: CASSKTGPEAFF. For the CDR3, the DNA is TGTGCCAGCAGCAAGACAGGGCCTGAAGCTTTCTTT.

This clonotype showed up many times. The J gene is TRBJ1-3, the V gene TRBV10-3, with D uncertain. Germline assignment: CDR1 ENHRY and CDR2 SYGVKD. The CDR3 is 15 residues long. V gave up 6 bases and J gave up 3 bases, with 15 bases separating them. CDR3 sequence reads: CAIRSSLTIGNTIYF. CDR3 DNA sequence: TGTGCCATCAGGAGCTCCTTAACGATTGGAAACACCATATATTTT.

This clonotype was seen a handful of times. The chain joins TRBV29-1 to TRBJ2-7; a weak D match, TRBD1 (6 bases). The germline V gene has CDR1 SQVTM and CDR2 ANQGSEA. The CDR3 spans 17 residues. V dropped 3 bases and J dropped 2 bases, with 23 bases sitting between them. In nucleotides, the CDR3 is TGCAGCGTTGATGACCGTGGTGGGCAGGGGAGTACCTACGAGCAGTACTTC. This translates into CSVDDRGGQGSTYEQYF.

This clonotype was seen a handful of times. The gene calls are TRBV5-1 and TRBJ2-7, with TRBD1 as a possible D gene (6 bases). In germline, CDR1 is SGHRS, CDR2 YFSETQ. Trimming cost V 0 bases and J 3 bases, with 16 bases left between them. The CDR3 has 16 residues. DNA of the CDR3: TGCGCCAGCAGCTTGGAATTCCCAGGGGCCAGCTACGAGCAGTACTTC. This gives the protein CASSLEFPGASYEQYF.

This clonotype turned up a few times. The chain recombines TRBV29-1 with TRBJ2-1, with a weak D call TRBD1 (7 bases). The length of the CDR3 is 15 residues. Germline CDR1 and CDR2: SQVTM and ANQGSEA. The V and J ends lost 3 bases and 1 base respectively, with 13 bases between them. The CDR3 is CSVDGQEGSYNEQFF. DNA for the CDR3: TGCAGCGTTGACGGACAGGAGGGGTCCTACAATGAGCAGTTCTTC.

The chain carries TRBV7-8 and TRBJ2-1, with 13 bases matching TRBD2. The junction had 6 bases not matched to a gene; V was cut back by 1 base and J by 0 bases. From germline, CDR1 is SGHVS and CDR2 FQNEAQ. This CDR3 is built from 19 residues. The CDR3 sequence: CASSLGRTSGSTSYNEQFF. In DNA form, the CDR3 reads TGTGCCAGCAGCTTAGGGAGGACTAGCGGGAGTACCTCCTACAATGAGCAGTTCTTC.

This chain uses TRBV9 with TRBJ2-3; TRBD2 agrees at 8 bases. The CDR3 loop spans 14 amino acids. V lost 6 bases and J lost 4; bases outside the gene matches: 7. Germline assignment: CDR1 SGDLS and CDR2 YYNGEE. The CDR3 nucleotides read TGTGCCAGCAACCAGCGGGGGATGTCAGATACGCAGTATTTT. It is translated as CASNQRGMSDTQYF. The whole variable domain, remainder taken from reference TRBV9 and TRBJ2-3, is DSGVTQTPKHLITATGQRVTLRCSPRSGDLSVYWYQQSLDQGLQFLIQYYNGEERAKGNILERFSAQQFPDLHSELNLSSLELGDSALYFCASNQRGMSDTQYFGPGTRLTVL.

Ten or more counts support this clonotype. This chain uses TRBV7-9 with TRBJ2-7, with TRBD2 matching 9 bases. Trimming removed 6 bases from V and 2 bases from J; junction bases left unmatched: 5. CDR1 and CDR2 (germline): SEHNR, FQNEAQ (reference sequence). This CDR3 has 14 amino acids. CDR3: CASSSSGMAYEQYF. The CDR3 nucleotides are TGTGCCAGCAGTTCTAGCGGGATGGCCTACGAGCAGTACTTC.

In this sample, this clonotype turned up a few times. It is likely a read error, because the conserved phenylalanine at the end of the CDR3 is missing. This sequence joins TRBV6-2 or TRBV6-3 and TRBJ2-7; TRBD2 is a possible D gene (6 bases). The CDR3 is 14 residues long. CDR1 and CDR2 from the germline V gene are MNHEY and SVGEGT. The V gene lost 5 bases and the J gene lost 3 bases, with 14 bases spanning the gap. DNA for the CDR3: TGTGCCAGCAGTGACCGGGACTCACACTACGAGCAGTACCTC. It specifies CASSDRDSHYEQYL.

This clonotype was observed a handful of times. V and J are TRBV20-1 and TRBJ1-5, with a weak D call TRBD1 (6 bases). Germline lookup yields CDR1 DFQATT and CDR2 SNEGSKA (reference sequence). Deletions cut 3 bases from V and 5 bases from J, with 11 bases between. The CDR3 extends over 13 amino acids. CDR3 residues: CSARRGADQPQHF. The DNA for the CDR3 is TGCAGTGCTAGGCGGGGGGCGGATCAGCCCCAGCATTTT.

DNA of the CDR3: TGCAGTGCTAGAGGAGGGGCTGAGACTGAAGCTTTCTTT. It specifies CSARGGAETEAFF. The rearrangement uses TRBV20-1 and TRBJ1-1; TRBD1 might be the D (5 bases). The CDR3 length is 13 residues. Deletions cut 1 base from V and 5 bases from J, with 11 bases between. Germline CDR1 is DFQATT and CDR2 is SNEGSKA (reference sequence).

This clonotype was counted a few times. The rearrangement joins TRBV25-1 to TRBJ1-5; D not resolved. The V gene lost 3 bases and the J gene lost 4 bases, with 7 bases spanning the gap. CDR1 and CDR2 (germline): MGHDK, SYGVNS. This CDR3 comprises 13 residues. This CDR3 reads CASSDSGNQPQHF. CDR3 DNA: TGTGCCAGCAGTGATTCGGGGAATCAGCCCCAGCATTTT.

This clonotype has only a few counts. The genes are TRBV5-6 and TRBJ1-1; D is unclear. CDR1 is SGHDT, CDR2 YYEEEE, per germline. This CDR3 has 14 residues. V gave up 0 bases and J gave up 1 base, with 7 bases separating them. The CDR3 sequence is CASSLVQTNTEAFF. The CDR3 DNA follows: TGTGCCAGCAGCTTGGTACAGACGAACACTGAAGCTTTCTTT. Full variable domain (remainder filled in from reference TRBV5-6 and TRBJ1-1): DAGVTQSPTHLIKTRGQQVTLRCSPKSGHDTVSWYQQALGQGPQFIFQYYEEEERQRGNFPDRFSGHQFPNYSSELNVNALLLGDSALYLCASSLVQTNTEAFFGQGTRLTVV.

This clonotype was counted only a few times. CDR3 region: CSASLATSTDTQYF. The CDR3 DNA follows: TGCAGTGCTAGTTTGGCGACCAGCACAGATACGCAGTATTTT. The rearrangement joins TRBV20-1 to TRBJ2-3; D call uncertain. Germline V gene sequence: CDR1 DFQATT, CDR2 SNEGSKA (reference sequence). CDR3 length: 14 residues. Trimming cost V 3 bases and J 0 bases, with 10 bases left between them.

V and J are TRBV3-1 and TRBJ1-4, with D uncertain. In germline, CDR1 is LGHDT, CDR2 YNNKEL (reference sequence). The ends were cut back, 5 bases at V and 3 bases at J, with 16 bases in the middle. The CDR3 sequence is 16 residues long. The CDR3 DNA follows: TGTGCCAGCAGCGGCTTCTGGGTTTCCTCTAATGAAAAACTGTTTTTT. This translates into CASSGFWVSSNEKLFF.

CDR3 in amino acids: CASSLRVSYEQYF. The CDR3 region has the DNA TGTGCCAGCAGTTTACGGGTTTCCTACGAGCAGTACTTC. The chain links TRBV27 to TRBJ2-7, with no clear D. The germline V gene has CDR1 MNHEY and CDR2 SMNVEV (reference sequence). CDR3 length: 13 residues. V was pared by 2 bases and J by 1 base, with 6 bases between.

This clonotype was observed at least ten times. The rearrangement links TRBV20-1 to TRBJ1-2; no clear D gene. Per germline, CDR1 DFQATT and CDR2 SNEGSKA (reference sequence). The CDR3 covers 13 residues. V gave up 0 bases and J gave up 7 bases, with 12 bases separating them. CDR3 residues: CSARDGLGPGYTF. The DNA for the CDR3 is TGCAGTGCTAGAGATGGACTAGGGCCTGGCTACACCTTC.

The rearrangement uses TRBV7-9 and TRBJ2-7; 7 nucleotides agree with TRBD2. The germline CDR1 and CDR2 sequences are SEHNR and FQNEAQ (reference sequence). There are 11 residues in the CDR3. This CDR3 reads CASEGGSEQYF. For the CDR3, the DNA is TGTGCATCCGAGGGCGGGAGCGAGCAGTACTTC.

J is TRBJ2-6 and V is TRBV20-1; D remains ambiguous. V was shortened by 3 bases and J by 4 bases, with 4 bases between the two germline ends. The CDR3 length is 12 residues. Germline V CDR1 and CDR2: DFQATT, SNEGSKA (reference sequence). The chain's CDR3 is CSASRGANVLTF. CDR3 bases: TGCAGTGCTAGTCGCGGGGCCAACGTCCTGACTTTC.

J is TRBJ1-1 and V is TRBV5-5; D call uncertain. This CDR3 has 13 residues. Germline V CDR1 and CDR2: SGHKS, YYEKEE (reference sequence). Trimming pared 2 bases from V and 6 bases from J, leaving 11 bases between. CDR3 sequence: CASSLWTGSEAFF. DNA for the CDR3: TGTGCCAGCAGCTTATGGACCGGCTCTGAAGCTTTCTTT.

This clonotype was detected only a few times. The chain recombines TRBV9 with TRBJ1-1; unclear D gene. The V end lost 3 bases, the J end lost 2 bases, and 11 bases lay between the germline ends. This CDR3 region has 14 residues. Germline CDR1 and CDR2: SGDLS and YYNGEE. The CDR3 DNA follows: TGTGCCAGCAGCGCCCCCAGCCCTAACACTGAAGCTTTCTTT. This gives the protein CASSAPSPNTEAFF. The full variable domain, with the rest looked up from reference TRBV9 and TRBJ1-1, is DSGVTQTPKHLITATGQRVTLRCSPRSGDLSVYWYQQSLDQGLQFLIQYYNGEERAKGNILERFSAQQFPDLHSELNLSSLELGDSALYFCASSAPSPNTEAFFGQGTRLTVV.

The table lists this clonotype with a few counts. The rearrangement uses TRBV14 and TRBJ2-3, with 10 bases fitting TRBD2. Germline CDR1 reads SGHDN; CDR2 reads FVKESK. The CDR3 consists of 16 residues. V shed 1 base and J 6 bases; nucleotides not matched to a gene: 7. CDR3 nucleotides: TGTGCCAGCAGCCAAGGACGAGCGGGAGGGCCGGATACGCAGTATTTT. Amino acids: CASSQGRAGGPDTQYF.

The V gene is TRBV20-1, the J gene TRBJ2-1, with D maybe TRBD2 (6 bases). This CDR3 contains 15 residues. The germline V gene has CDR1 DFQATT and CDR2 SNEGSKA (reference sequence). Trimming shortened V by 0 bases and J by 4 bases, and 13 bases separated the two germline ends. CDR3: CSARDRRGRYNEQFF. DNA for the CDR3: TGCAGTGCTAGAGATAGGCGGGGACGGTACAATGAGCAGTTCTTC.

In its sample, this clonotype was seen a few times. V is TRBV6-1 and J is TRBJ2-1, with D unclear. The CDR3 loop spans 17 amino acids. The V end was cut by 1 base, the J end by 0 bases, with 13 bases between. Germline values: CDR1 MNHNS, CDR2 SASEGT. This chain's CDR3 is CASSEGGIPRSYNEQFF. DNA of the CDR3: TGTGCCAGCAGTGAAGGAGGAATCCCCCGCTCCTACAATGAGCAGTTCTTC.

This clonotype has more than one count but fewer than ten. V gene TRBV7-9 combines with J gene TRBJ1-1, with D unresolved. The CDR3 contains 12 residues. Trimming shortened V by 1 base and J by 6 bases, and 6 bases separated the two germline ends. Germline lookup yields CDR1 SEHNR and CDR2 FQNEAQ (reference sequence). The CDR3 DNA sequence: TGTGCCAGCAGCTTAGGTAATGCTGAAGCTTTCTTT. It codes for CASSLGNAEAFF.

V usage is TRBV9 and J usage is TRBJ2-2; D call uncertain. Per the germline V gene, CDR1 is SGDLS and CDR2 is YYNGEE. V lost 6 bases, J lost 7 bases, and 13 bases lay in between. The CDR3 is made up of 13 amino acids. CDR3: CASTDGSGGELFF. The CDR3 bases are TGTGCCAGCACTGATGGATCCGGCGGGGAGCTGTTTTTT.

The genes are TRBV9 and TRBJ2-1, with 12 bases lining up with TRBD2. Germline V gene lookup returns CDR1 SGDLS and CDR2 YYNGEE. This CDR3 has 16 residues. V was pared by 4 bases and J by 7 bases, with 9 bases of the junction left unmatched. The CDR3 DNA reads TGTGCCAGCAGCCCCGGACTAGCGGGGTATCCGAATGAGCAGTTCTTC. Translated, it gives CASSPGLAGYPNEQFF. Based on the CDR3 plus reference TRBV9 and TRBJ2-1, the full variable domain is DSGVTQTPKHLITATGQRVTLRCSPRSGDLSVYWYQQSLDQGLQFLIQYYNGEERAKGNILERFSAQQFPDLHSELNLSSLELGDSALYFCASSPGLAGYPNEQFFGPGTRLTVL.

The rearrangement uses TRBV11-2 and TRBJ2-3; unclear D gene. The V gene lost 8 bases and the J gene lost 4 bases, with 7 bases spanning the gap. Per the germline V gene, CDR1 is SGHAT and CDR2 is FQNNGV. The CDR3 has 11 residues. In nucleotides, the CDR3 is TGTGCCAGCTCCAAATCAGATACGCAGTATTTT. Encoded protein: CASSKSDTQYF.

This chain connects TRBV7-9 to TRBJ2-2; tentatively, D is TRBD1 or TRBD2 (5 bases each). Trimming stripped 9 bases from V and 3 bases from J, with 20 bases between. Germline CDR1 is SEHNR and CDR2 is FQNEAQ (reference sequence). The CDR3 runs 16 residues. The CDR3 loop is CARDPIEGRHTGELFF. CDR3 nucleotides: TGTGCCAGAGACCCCATCGAGGGGCGCCACACCGGGGAGCTGTTTTTT.